These 18 T cell receptor beta chains originate from one sample sequenced in a study of T cells in Graves' hyperthyroidism and ophthalmopathy. TCR beta CDR3 regions were amplified from RNA. RT-PCR in the first round (using the HTBI primer set) targeted the TCR CDR3. MiXCR, run by TCRdb on the multiplex PCR reads, gives a single entry per CDR3 protein. The sample has about 500,000 distinct CDR3 sequences, around 14% seen once. Sequencing input: blood. These receptors were taken from a woman aged 18-29 years with Graves' hyperthyroidism.

This clonotype was counted many times. The chain is built from TRBV12-3 or TRBV12-4 and TRBJ1-2; D is unresolved. This CDR3 region has 15 residues. The V end lost 5 bases, the J end lost 10 bases, and 23 bases lay between the germline ends. CDR3 sequence: CASSARLPALSYYTF. In DNA form, the CDR3 reads TGTGCCAGCAGTGCCAGACTCCCGGCCCTATCCTACTACACCTTC.

This clonotype was counted at least ten times. V is TRBV30 and J is TRBJ2-1; D remains unclear. V was trimmed by 1 base and J by 5 bases, leaving 9 bases between them. Germline V gives CDR1 GTSNPN, CDR2 SVGIG (reference sequence). There are 13 residues in the CDR3. The CDR3, as DNA: TGTGCCTGGAGTGGCTCGACAAACAATGAGCAGTTCTTC. Translation gives CAWSGSTNNEQFF.

This clonotype has ten or more counts. The chain combines TRBV6-1 with TRBJ2-5; D unresolved. Germline CDR1 and CDR2: MNHNS and SASEGT. V gave up 8 bases and J gave up 4 bases, with 14 bases separating them. The CDR3 extends over 13 amino acids. The CDR3 here is CASQRSPRETQYF. The CDR3 DNA follows: TGTGCCAGCCAAAGGTCCCCAAGAGAGACCCAGTACTTC.

This clonotype has more than one count but fewer than ten. The chain employs TRBV5-1 and TRBJ1-1; D gene unclear. Germline V gives CDR1 SGHRS, CDR2 YFSETQ. Trimming stripped 4 bases from V and 9 bases from J, with 10 bases between. CDR3 size: 11 residues. This CDR3 reads CASSLKEKAFF. As DNA, the CDR3 is TGCGCCAGCAGCCTCAAGGAGAAAGCTTTCTTT.

The chain is built from TRBV19 and TRBJ1-3; D remains ambiguous. Trimming stripped 5 bases from V and 0 bases from J, with 11 bases between. From germline, CDR1 is LNHDA and CDR2 SQIVND (reference sequence). This CDR3 spans 15 amino acids. CDR3: CASSFEGISGNTIYF. DNA for the CDR3: TGTGCCAGTAGTTTTGAGGGAATCTCTGGAAACACCATATATTTT. Combining the CDR3 with reference TRBV19 and TRBJ1-3 gives the whole variable domain DGGITQSPKYLFRKEGQNVTLSCEQNLNHDAMYWYRQDPGQGLRLIYYSQIVNDFQKGDIAEGYSVSREKKESFPLTVTSAQKNPTAFYLCASSFEGISGNTIYFGEGSWLTVV.

The table lists this clonotype with many counts. The chain is built from TRBV11-3 and TRBJ1-2; D is perhaps TRBD1 (5 bases). The V end was cut by 5 bases, the J end by 0 bases, with 19 bases between. Germline-derived CDR1 and CDR2 are SGHNT and YENEEA. CDR3 length: 17 amino acids. The CDR3 DNA sequence: TGTGCCAGCAGCGGGGCAACCGTGGGGTACTCTAACTATGGCTACACCTTC. Encoded protein: CASSGATVGYSNYGYTF. Together with reference TRBV11-3 and TRBJ1-2, the CDR3 gives the full variable domain: EAGVVQSPRYKIIEKKQPVAFWCNPISGHNTLYWYLQNLGQGPELLIRYENEEAVDDSQLPKDRFSAERLKGVDSTLKIQPAELGDSAVYLCASSGATVGYSNYGYTFGSGTRLTVV.

Many counts were recorded for this clonotype. The chain is built from TRBV20-1 and TRBJ2-3; D is possibly TRBD2 (6 bases). This CDR3 is 14 amino acids long. Between the trimmed V and J ends, which lost 5 bases and 5 bases, there was a span of 17 bases. Germline lookup yields CDR1 DFQATT and CDR2 SNEGSKA (reference sequence). The chain's CDR3 is CSASSAPIGDTQYF. The DNA for the CDR3 is TGCAGTGCTTCTAGCGCGCCCATCGGAGATACGCAGTATTTT.

This clonotype was seen repeatedly, ten times or more. The rearrangement links TRBV28 to TRBJ2-7; 16 bases align to TRBD2. The V gene end was trimmed by 2 bases and the J gene end by 5 bases; junction bases not matched to a gene: 3. The CDR3 covers 16 residues. Germline lookup yields CDR1 MDHEN and CDR2 SYDVKM. DNA of the CDR3: TGTGCCAGCAGTTTAGCGGGACTAGCGGGAGGGAACGAGCAGTACGTC. It specifies CASSLAGLAGGNEQYV.

This clonotype was observed at least ten times. This chain joins TRBV3-1 and TRBJ2-2, with D possibly TRBD2 on 5 matching bases. Germline V gene data show CDR1 as LGHDT and CDR2 as YNNKEL (reference sequence). The CDR3 contains 14 residues. Trimming stripped 4 bases from V and 4 bases from J, with 10 bases between. The CDR3 reads CASSPRDLTGELFF. The CDR3 nucleotides read TGTGCCAGCAGCCCCCGGGATCTCACCGGGGAGCTGTTTTTT.

This clonotype was detected ten times or more. The V gene is TRBV13, the J gene TRBJ2-1; the D gene is possibly TRBD2 (6 bases). The CDR3 has 17 amino acids. Germline values: CDR1 PRHDT, CDR2 FYEKMQ (reference sequence). V lost 5 bases, J lost 2 bases, and 19 bases lay in between. CDR3 in DNA: TGTGCCAGCAGCCAGAGAGGGGAGCGGGCACCCTACAATGAGCAGTTCTTC. Encoded protein: CASSQRGERAPYNEQFF.

In its sample, this clonotype was seen a few times. A much larger clone differs by one base, so this may be a read error. The chain employs TRBV27 and TRBJ2-5; TRBD2 might be the D (6 bases). Germline V lookup: CDR1 MNHEY, CDR2 SMNVEV (reference sequence). The V and J ends lost 2 bases and 5 bases respectively, with 15 bases between them. The length of the CDR3 is 15 residues. The CDR3 loop reads CASSLGTGGMETQYF. In DNA form, the CDR3 reads TGTGCCAGCAGTTTAGGGACTGGCGGGATGGAGACCCAGTACTTC.

The chain has TRBV19 and TRBJ2-2, with TRBD2 identical over 8 bases. V lost 6 bases to trimming and J lost 3 bases; unmatched junction nucleotides: 9. Per the germline V gene, CDR1 is LNHDA and CDR2 is SQIVND (reference sequence). This CDR3 is 16 amino acids long. The CDR3 loop reads CASRLAARIDTGELFF. The DNA for the CDR3 is TGTGCCAGTAGACTAGCGGCCCGGATAGACACCGGGGAGCTGTTTTTT.

This clonotype was seen more than once but under ten times. This chain uses TRBV3-1 with TRBJ1-2; TRBD1 aligns across 9 bases. V shed 1 base, J shed 1 base, and the junction held 4 bases outside the gene matches. This CDR3 has 16 residues. The germline gives CDR1 LGHDT, CDR2 YNNKEL (reference sequence). CDR3: CASSQVGTGLNYGYTF. In DNA form, the CDR3 reads TGTGCCAGCAGCCAAGTCGGGACAGGGCTTAACTATGGCTACACCTTC.

This clonotype has at least ten counts. V is TRBV19 and J is TRBJ1-5, with TRBD1 matching 12 bases. The J segment lost 1 base and the V segment lost 3 bases, leaving 10 bases of the junction unmatched. The CDR3 runs 19 residues. In germline, CDR1 is LNHDA, CDR2 SQIVND (reference sequence). CDR3 nucleotide sequence: TGTGCCAGTAGTATGGCCGGGACAGGGGGCAGTAAGAGCAATCAGCCCCAGCATTTT. This translates into CASSMAGTGGSKSNQPQHF.

The sample holds many counts of this clonotype. The CDR3 spells CAWSRLENIQYF. DNA of the CDR3: TGTGCCTGGAGCAGACTCGAAAACATTCAGTACTTC. The genes are TRBV30 and TRBJ2-4; D call uncertain. Germline lookup yields CDR1 GTSNPN and CDR2 SVGIG (reference sequence). V was clipped by 3 bases and J by 5 bases, with 8 bases between them. CDR3 length: 12 residues. The full variable domain, its missing parts supplied by reference TRBV30 and TRBJ2-4, is SQTIHQWPATLVQPVGSPLSLECTVEGTSNPNLYWYRQAAGRGLQLLFYSVGIGQISSEVPQNLSASRPQDRQFILSSKKLLLSDSGFYLCAWSRLENIQYFGAGTRLSVL.

The chain links TRBV20-1 to TRBJ1-1; D not resolved. This CDR3 is built from 13 residues. The V end lost 6 bases, the J end lost 1 base, and 12 bases lay between the germline ends. Looked up from germline, CDR1 is DFQATT and CDR2 is SNEGSKA (reference sequence). CDR3 in amino acids: CSAGRSANTEAFF. CDR3 in DNA: TGCAGTGCAGGGAGGTCGGCGAACACTGAAGCTTTCTTT.

The CDR3 bases are TGTGCCAGTACGTGGAGTGGGGCCTACAATGAGCAGTTCTTC. Translation gives CASTWSGAYNEQFF. V is TRBV19 and J is TRBJ2-1; unclear D gene. This CDR3 comprises 14 residues. CDR1 is LNHDA, CDR2 SQIVND, per germline (reference sequence). The V gene lost 7 bases and the J gene lost 2 bases, with 12 bases spanning the gap.

This clonotype has a count of ten or more. The gene calls are TRBV5-6 and TRBJ2-5; 9 nucleotides line up with TRBD1. The CDR3 runs to 14 residues. From germline, CDR1 is SGHDT and CDR2 YYEEEE. J lost 4 bases, V lost 3 bases, and 4 bases had no gene match. CDR3 amino acids: CASSSTGGGETQYF. CDR3 sequence (DNA): TGTGCCAGCAGCTCGACAGGGGGAGGAGAGACCCAGTACTTC.